The next 14 T cell receptor beta chains were all read from a single sample in a study of T cell changes during pregnancy in multiple sclerosis. The table came from immunoSEQ multiplex PCR; TCRdb's copy has only in-frame clones and leaves some out. This sample has about 40,000 clones, with roughly 90% found just once. Here the sequenced sample was CD8+ T cells from peripheral blood mononuclear cells, taken in the first trimester of pregnancy. The receptors were sampled from a female donor with multiple sclerosis, enrolled in a pregnancy study.

The chain combines TRBV27 with TRBJ1-2; 8 nucleotides match TRBD1. The CDR3 contains 12 residues. V gave up 4 bases and J gave up 5 bases; unmatched junction bases: 0. Germline values: CDR1 MNHEY, CDR2 SMNVEV (reference sequence). The CDR3 DNA is TGTGCCAGCAGTTGGACAGGGTATGGCTACACCTTC. This translates into CASSWTGYGYTF.

The chain links TRBV25-1 to TRBJ1-5; D is possibly TRBD1 (5 bases). Trimming shortened V by 7 bases and J by 7 bases, and 14 bases separated the two germline ends. CDR3 length equals 13 residues. Per the germline V gene, CDR1 is MGHDK and CDR2 is SYGVNS. The CDR3 bases are TGTGCCAGCAACGCCGCCACAGGACAGCCCCAGCATTTT. Its protein product is CASNAATGQPQHF.

This chain connects TRBV5-4 to TRBJ1-1, with 8 positions matching TRBD1. V gave up 0 bases and J gave up 8 bases; unmatched junction bases: 3. This CDR3 has 13 amino acids. CDR1 is SGHNT, CDR2 YYREEE, per germline (reference sequence). This chain's CDR3 is CASSLARGREAFF. Here the CDR3 DNA reads TGTGCCAGCAGCTTGGCCAGGGGGCGCGAAGCTTTCTTT. The whole variable domain, remainder taken from reference TRBV5-4 and TRBJ1-1, is ETGVTQSPTHLIKTRGQQVTLRCSSQSGHNTVSWYQQALGQGPQFIFQYYREEENGRGNFPPRFSGLQFPNYSSELNVNALELDDSALYLCASSLARGREAFFGQGTRLTVV.

The chain carries TRBV19 and TRBJ2-7; 10 bases line up with TRBD1. The V gene end was trimmed by 5 bases and the J gene end by 3 bases; junction bases not matched to a gene: 7. Germline CDR1 LNHDA, CDR2 SQIVND (reference sequence). The CDR3 contains 15 residues. The CDR3 region is CASSPGTGDYYEQYF. The CDR3 DNA is TGTGCCAGTAGTCCTGGGACAGGGGATTACTACGAGCAGTACTTC.

The chain has TRBV7-2 and TRBJ2-7, with TRBD2 identical over 9 bases. J lost 3 bases, V lost 3 bases, and 6 bases had no gene match. Germline V gene sequence: CDR1 SGHTA, CDR2 FQGNSA. The CDR3 runs 15 residues. CDR3 DNA sequence: TGTGCCAGCAGCTTTATAGCTAGCGGGGTCTACGAGCAGTACTTC. It codes for CASSFIASGVYEQYF.

J is TRBJ2-4 and V is TRBV7-6; 9 positions agree with TRBD2. CDR1 is SGHVS and CDR2 is FNYEAQ in the germline V gene. With V trimmed by 3 bases and J by 8 bases, 2 bases remained unmatched. This CDR3 region has 13 residues. The CDR3 spells CASSFGGGDIQYF. CDR3 nucleotides: TGTGCCAGCAGCTTTGGCGGGGGGGACATTCAGTACTTC. The variable domain in full, completed from reference TRBV7-6 and TRBJ2-4, reads GAGVSQSPRYKVTKRGQDVALRCDPISGHVSLYWYRQALGQGPEFLTYFNYEAQQDKSGLPNDRFSAERPEGSISTLTIQRTEQRDSAMYRCASSFGGGDIQYFGAGTRLSVL.

The chain combines TRBV4-1 with TRBJ1-1; 8 nucleotides align to TRBD1. Germline V gene data show CDR1 as MGHRA and CDR2 as YSYEKL. The CDR3 sequence is 14 residues long. The V and J ends lost 1 base and 4 bases, in that order; junction bases with no gene match: 2. The CDR3 sequence is CASSQATGGTEAFF. In DNA form, the CDR3 reads TGCGCCAGCAGCCAAGCTACAGGGGGCACTGAAGCTTTCTTT.

CDR3 protein: CATLTGADTQYF. CDR3 bases: TGTGCCACCTTGACAGGGGCAGATACGCAGTATTTT. This rearrangement joins TRBV27 to TRBJ2-3; 8 bases match TRBD1. The CDR3 sequence is 12 residues long. Germline loops: CDR1 MNHEY, CDR2 SMNVEV (reference sequence). V dropped 10 bases and J dropped 4; count of bases not matched to a gene: 4.

This chain connects TRBV6-4 to TRBJ1-5, with 7 bases fitting TRBD1. Germline V CDR1 and CDR2: MRHNA, SNTAGT. CDR3 length: 18 amino acids. V lost 0 bases and J lost 0; bases outside the gene matches: 8. CDR3 in amino acids: CASSDSNRGHHSNQPQHF. The CDR3 DNA is TGTGCCAGCAGTGACTCGAACAGGGGCCACCATAGCAATCAGCCCCAGCATTTT.

The V gene is TRBV29-1, the J gene TRBJ2-5; 9 bases fit TRBD2. The CDR3 sequence is 14 residues long. V gave up 3 bases and J gave up 2 bases; unmatched junction bases: 4. The germline CDR1 and CDR2 sequences are SQVTM and ANQGSEA. The chain's CDR3 is CSVEGLAGQETQYF. The CDR3 nucleotides read TGCAGCGTTGAGGGGCTAGCGGGGCAAGAGACCCAGTACTTC.

The chain combines TRBV5-6 with TRBJ2-5, with 11 positions matching TRBD2. The V and J ends lost 4 bases and 4 bases, in that order; junction bases with no gene match: 12. The CDR3 sequence is 17 residues long. Germline CDR1 and CDR2: SGHDT and YYEEEE. The CDR3 nucleotides are TGTGCCAGCAGCCCGGCGGCCGGGCTAGCGGGGGGAGAGACCCAGTACTTC. The encoded protein is CASSPAAGLAGGETQYF.

The V and J genes are TRBV9 and TRBJ1-3; D possibly corresponds to TRBD1 (5 bases). Between the trimmed V and J ends, which lost 0 bases and 8 bases, there was a span of 9 bases. Germline-derived CDR1 and CDR2 are SGDLS and YYNGEE. The CDR3 has 13 amino acids. The CDR3 DNA is TGTGCCAGCAGCGTAGGGTCGGGGGACACCATATATTTT. This sequence encodes CASSVGSGDTIYF.

The V and J genes are TRBV7-2 and TRBJ1-6; D may be TRBD1 (5 bases). Germline CDR1 reads SGHTA; CDR2 reads FQGNSA. V dropped 5 bases and J dropped 8 bases, with 13 bases sitting between them. CDR3 size: 14 residues. The CDR3 region is CASSGGDLYSPLHF. For the CDR3, the DNA is TGTGCCAGCAGCGGGGGGGATTTGTATTCACCCCTCCACTTT. The complete variable domain, with remaining parts taken from reference TRBV7-2 and TRBJ1-6, reads GAGVSQSPSNKVTEKGKDVELRCDPISGHTALYWYRQSLGQGLEFLIYFQGNSAPDKSGLPSDRFSAERTGGSVSTLTIQRTQQEDSAVYLCASSGGDLYSPLHFGNGTRLTVT.

The chain links TRBV11-3 to TRBJ1-2, with TRBD1 matching 7 bases. The J segment lost 4 bases and the V segment lost 5 bases, leaving 4 bases of the junction unmatched. CDR1 and CDR2 from the germline V gene are SGHNT and YENEEA. This CDR3 comprises 13 residues. For the CDR3, the DNA is TGTGCCAGCAGCCACAGGGGCGGCTATGGCTACACCTTC. Translating gives CASSHRGGYGYTF.